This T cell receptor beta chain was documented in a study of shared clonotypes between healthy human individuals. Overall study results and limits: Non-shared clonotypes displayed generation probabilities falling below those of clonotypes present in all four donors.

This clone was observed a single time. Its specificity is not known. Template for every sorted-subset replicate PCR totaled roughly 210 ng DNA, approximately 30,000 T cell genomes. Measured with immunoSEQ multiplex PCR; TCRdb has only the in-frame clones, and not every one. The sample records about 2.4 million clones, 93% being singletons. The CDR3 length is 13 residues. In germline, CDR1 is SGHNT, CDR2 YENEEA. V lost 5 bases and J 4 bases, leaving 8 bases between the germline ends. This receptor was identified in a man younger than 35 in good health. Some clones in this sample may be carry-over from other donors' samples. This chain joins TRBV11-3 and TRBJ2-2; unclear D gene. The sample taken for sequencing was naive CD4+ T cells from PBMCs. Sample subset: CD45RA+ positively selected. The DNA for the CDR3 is TGTGCCAGCAGCCCGAGGTTCACCGGGGAGCTGTTTTTT. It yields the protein CASSPRFTGELFF.